Presented here are 27 T cell receptor beta chains from one specimen sequenced in a study of T cells in Graves' hyperthyroidism and ophthalmopathy. Authors of the study amplified TCR beta CDR3 regions from RNA transcripts. With the HTBI primer set, the TCR CDR3 went through a first round of RT-PCR. TCRdb redid the calling of the multiplex PCR reads with MiXCR, one entry per CDR3 protein. The sample carries fewer than 400,000 distinct CDR3 sequences, around 25% recorded once. The source material was blood. The receptor set was obtained from a man in his fifties or sixties with Graves' hyperthyroidism.

The rearrangement joins TRBV7-9 to TRBJ2-7; no clear D gene. CDR3 size: 13 residues. CDR1 and CDR2 (germline): SEHNR, FQNEAQ (reference sequence). V lost 1 base and J 3 bases, leaving 7 bases between the germline ends. The CDR3 sequence: CASSLEKGYEQYF. The CDR3 DNA reads as TGTGCCAGCAGCTTAGAGAAGGGCTACGAGCAGTACTTC. The full variable domain, its missing parts supplied by reference TRBV7-9 and TRBJ2-7, is DTGVSQNPRHKITKRGQNVTFRCDPISEHNRLYWYRQTLGQGPEFLTYFQNEAQLEKSRLLSDRFSAERPKGSFSTLEIQRTEQGDSAMYLCASSLEKGYEQYFGPGTRLTVT.

The rearrangement joins TRBV20-1 to TRBJ2-3, with D maybe TRBD1 (6 bases). This CDR3 is 14 amino acids long. V was cut by 3 bases and J by 3 bases, with 13 bases left in between. Germline CDR1 is DFQATT and CDR2 is SNEGSKA (reference sequence). The CDR3 DNA sequence: TGCAGTGCTAGTCTGGACAGCAAGACAGATACGCAGTATTTT. Protein: CSASLDSKTDTQYF.

This sequence joins TRBV4-1 and TRBJ2-7, with TRBD2 identical over 8 bases. V dropped 4 bases and J dropped 3; count of bases not matched to a gene: 8. CDR1 and CDR2 from the germline V gene are MGHRA and YSYEKL. This CDR3 spans 15 amino acids. The CDR3 reads CASSPKTGGIYEQYF. CDR3 DNA sequence: TGCGCCAGCAGCCCAAAAACGGGAGGGATCTACGAGCAGTACTTC.

J is TRBJ2-3 and V is TRBV7-3, with D perhaps TRBD2 (6 bases). Looked up from germline, CDR1 is SGHTA and CDR2 is FQGTGA. This CDR3 has 16 residues. Deletions cut 5 bases from V and 2 bases from J, with 17 bases between. The CDR3 spells CASSPHSGEVTDTQYF. The CDR3 DNA sequence: TGTGCCAGCAGCCCCCACTCGGGGGAGGTCACAGATACGCAGTATTTT.

The sample holds many counts of this clonotype. The chain has TRBV7-8 and TRBJ2-5; 7 bases fit TRBD1. Trimming cost V 3 bases and J 9 bases; bases outside gene matches: 10. The CDR3 loop spans 14 amino acids. Germline V lookup: CDR1 SGHVS, CDR2 FQNEAQ. The CDR3 sequence is CASSFRTGSRAQYF. In DNA form, the CDR3 reads TGTGCCAGCAGCTTCCGGACAGGTTCGAGGGCCCAGTACTTC.

The chain has TRBV27 and TRBJ2-7; D is uncertain. V dropped 6 bases and J dropped 5 bases, with 17 bases sitting between them. Germline CDR1 and CDR2: MNHEY and SMNVEV (reference sequence). CDR3 length: 14 amino acids. The CDR3 here is CASRRSHYPNEQYF. The CDR3 bases are TGTGCCAGCAGAAGGAGTCACTACCCAAACGAGCAGTACTTC.

This clonotype was seen repeatedly, ten times or more. This chain joins TRBV6-1 and TRBJ1-1, with D perhaps matching TRBD1 (5 bases). Germline V gene data show CDR1 as MNHNS and CDR2 as SASEGT. CDR3 length: 15 residues. V shed 4 bases and J shed 2 bases, with 14 bases lying between them. For the CDR3, the DNA is TGTGCCAGCAGTGCCGAGGGACTGTTTAACACTGAAGCTTTCTTT. It encodes CASSAEGLFNTEAFF.

The chain recombines TRBV7-9 with TRBJ1-2, with 9 nucleotides matching TRBD1. The germline gives CDR1 SEHNR, CDR2 FQNEAQ (reference sequence). The CDR3 extends over 15 amino acids. The J segment lost 1 base and the V segment lost 5 bases, leaving 5 bases of the junction unmatched. The CDR3 sequence is CASSMGQGLNYGYTF. DNA of the CDR3: TGTGCCAGCAGCATGGGACAGGGTCTTAACTATGGCTACACCTTC.

This clonotype was observed many times. The genes are TRBV28 and TRBJ2-1, with 10 positions matching TRBD2. This CDR3 is 15 amino acids long. The trim removed 6 bases at V and 4 bases at J, leaving 6 bases unmatched. In germline, CDR1 is MDHEN, CDR2 SYDVKM. The CDR3 here is CASSRSGRVYNEQFF. CDR3 nucleotide sequence: TGTGCCAGCAGCCGAAGCGGGAGGGTATACAATGAGCAGTTCTTC. The variable domain in full, completed from reference TRBV28 and TRBJ2-1, reads DVKVTQSSRYLVKRTGEKVFLECVQDMDHENMFWYRQDPGLGLRLIYFSYDVKMKEKGDIPEGYSVSREKKERFSLILESASTNQTSMYLCASSRSGRVYNEQFFGPGTRLTVL.

Concerning this clonotype itself: Since a much larger clone is just one base distant, this may be a read error. The final CDR3 position lacks the conserved phenylalanine or tryptophan, pointing to a likely read error. The chain recombines TRBV28 with TRBJ2-3; 9 bases line up with TRBD2. V dropped 6 bases and J dropped 4; count of bases not matched to a gene: 8. Germline CDR1 MDHEN, CDR2 SYDVKM. The CDR3 is 15 residues long. CDR3: CASRPQIAGADTQYL. The DNA of the CDR3 is TGTGCCAGCAGACCCCAGATAGCGGGAGCAGATACGCAGTATCTT.

The chain employs TRBV3-1 and TRBJ1-2; no firm D call. The germline V gene encodes CDR1 LGHDT and CDR2 YNNKEL (reference sequence). The V end lost 5 bases, the J end lost 4 bases, and 11 bases lay between the germline ends. This CDR3 has 13 residues. Written as DNA, the CDR3 is TGTGCCAGCAGCATACTCGAGGGCTATGGCTACACCTTC. Protein product: CASSILEGYGYTF.

This clonotype occurred a few times. The chain couples TRBV20-1 to TRBJ2-3; D is possibly TRBD1 or TRBD2 (5 bases each). V lost 0 bases to trimming and J lost 5 bases, with 15 bases between them. This CDR3 comprises 15 residues. CDR1 is DFQATT, CDR2 SNEGSKA, per germline (reference sequence). The CDR3, as DNA: TGCAGTGCTAGAGATCACTGGGACCGGGGAGATACGCAGTATTTT. Translated: CSARDHWDRGDTQYF.

As to this clonotype: A much larger clone lies a single base off, so this may be a read error. This chain links TRBV7-9 with TRBJ2-7; D is uncertain. Trimming stripped 1 base from V and 4 bases from J, with 5 bases between. In germline, CDR1 is SEHNR, CDR2 FQNEAQ (reference sequence). This CDR3 is built from 12 residues. The CDR3 coding sequence is TGTGCCAGCAGCTTAGGGGAATACGAGCAGTACTTC. Its translation is CASSLGEYEQYF.

This clonotype was detected many times. This chain uses TRBV30 with TRBJ2-1; 9 bases are shared with TRBD2. Germline V gene lookup returns CDR1 GTSNPN and CDR2 SVGIG (reference sequence). Germline trimming cut 5 bases from V and 3 bases from J; bases unmatched to any gene: 11. The CDR3 contains 16 residues. The CDR3 region is CAWGTAGGPGYNEQFF. In DNA form, the CDR3 reads TGTGCCTGGGGAACGGCGGGAGGGCCAGGCTACAATGAGCAGTTCTTC.

The gene calls are TRBV24-1 and TRBJ2-3; possible D gene TRBD1, 6 bases. The CDR3 sequence is 14 residues long. The germline CDR1 and CDR2 sequences are KGHDR and SFDVKD. Trimming took off 4 bases at V and 4 bases at J, with 11 bases between the two ends. In nucleotides, the CDR3 is TGTGCCACCAGTGAGGCAGGGGCGTCAGATACGCAGTATTTT. This sequence encodes CATSEAGASDTQYF.

This clonotype was counted between two and nine times. The rearrangement links TRBV7-3 to TRBJ2-1; 7 nucleotides agree with TRBD2. This CDR3 is 13 amino acids long. CDR1 and CDR2 (germline): SGHTA, FQGTGA. The V gene end was trimmed by 5 bases and the J gene end by 5 bases; junction bases not matched to a gene: 3. The CDR3 protein is CASSRTSDNEQFF. As DNA, the CDR3 is TGTGCCAGCAGCCGCACTAGCGACAATGAGCAGTTCTTC.

J is TRBJ1-1 and V is TRBV29-1; no clear D gene. CDR3 length equals 12 residues. Trimming left V 7 bases short and J 4 bases short, with 13 bases between. The germline CDR1 and CDR2 sequences are SQVTM and ANQGSEA. The CDR3 here is CSAGGWGTEAFF. Here the CDR3 DNA reads TGCAGCGCCGGAGGGTGGGGCACTGAAGCTTTCTTT. Drawing the rest from reference TRBV29-1 and TRBJ1-1, the complete variable domain is SAVISQKPSRDICQRGTSLTIQCQVDSQVTMMFWYRQQPGQSLTLIATANQGSEATYESGFVIDKFPISRPNLTFSTLTVSNMSPEDSSIYLCSAGGWGTEAFFGQGTRLTVV.

There are many counts of this clonotype. The chain uses TRBV30 and TRBJ2-1; 8 bases align to TRBD2. This CDR3 has 14 amino acids. Losses at the gene ends were 2 bases for V and 4 bases for J; bases not matched to a gene: 4. Germline V CDR1 and CDR2: GTSNPN, SVGIG (reference sequence). In nucleotides, the CDR3 is TGTGCCTGGAGTAGCACTAGCGGATACAATGAGCAGTTCTTC. It codes for CAWSSTSGYNEQFF.

This clonotype was recorded many times. The chain is built from TRBV20-1 and TRBJ2-1; possibly TRBD2 for D (6 bases). There are 14 residues in the CDR3. Germline loops: CDR1 DFQATT, CDR2 SNEGSKA (reference sequence). Between the trimmed V and J ends, which lost 5 bases and 7 bases, there was a span of 18 bases. CDR3 nucleotides: TGCAGTGCTTCTCGGAGGGCGGCGGGAAATGAGCAGTTCTTC. Protein: CSASRRAAGNEQFF.

This clonotype was counted only a few times. The gene calls are TRBV6-9 and TRBJ2-7; D unclear. Looked up from germline, CDR1 is MNHGY and CDR2 is SVAAGI. Trimming pared 1 base from V and 3 bases from J, leaving 10 bases between. This CDR3 has 14 residues. In DNA form, the CDR3 reads TGTGCCAGCAGTTATTTAGTCCCCCTCTACGAGCAGTACTTC. Its protein product is CASSYLVPLYEQYF.

This clonotype was seen more than once but under ten times. V and J are TRBV7-8 and TRBJ2-2, with a weak D call TRBD1 (6 bases). CDR1 SGHVS and CDR2 FQNEAQ come from the germline V gene. This CDR3 has 13 residues. V was trimmed by 5 bases and J by 7 bases, leaving 11 bases between them. DNA for the CDR3: TGTGCCAGCAGCAACAGGGATTTCGGGGAGCTGTTTTTT. It encodes CASSNRDFGELFF.

V and J are TRBV3-1 and TRBJ2-2, with 7 bases lining up with TRBD1. The V segment lost 8 bases and the J segment 1 base; nucleotides outside the gene matches: 13. The V gene's germline CDR1 is LGHDT and CDR2 YNNKEL (reference sequence). CDR3 size: 17 residues. In DNA, the CDR3 is TGTGCCAGCTCACCGCTTCTGACAGGGAGGAACACCGGGGAGCTGTTTTTT. Translated, it gives CASSPLLTGRNTGELFF.

The gene calls are TRBV7-9 and TRBJ2-1; possible D gene TRBD1, 6 bases. V lost 5 bases and J lost 8, with 22 bases in between. The CDR3 totals 16 residues. Germline assignment: CDR1 SEHNR and CDR2 FQNEAQ (reference sequence). In nucleotides, the CDR3 is TGTGCCAGCAGCCCGCGACAGGCCCTTCCTGTGGATGAGCAGTTCTTC. Translating it yields CASSPRQALPVDEQFF. The full variable domain, completed using reference TRBV7-9 and TRBJ2-1, is DTGVSQNPRHKITKRGQNVTFRCDPISEHNRLYWYRQTLGQGPEFLTYFQNEAQLEKSRLLSDRFSAERPKGSFSTLEIQRTEQGDSAMYLCASSPRQALPVDEQFFGPGTRLTVL.

This clonotype was recorded many times. The chain employs TRBV2 and TRBJ1-5, with TRBD1 matching 7 bases. V lost 3 bases, J lost 7 bases, and 9 bases stayed unmatched. The germline gives CDR1 SNHLY, CDR2 FYNNEI. The CDR3 runs 15 residues. The CDR3 region is CASSEAEQGWQPQHF. For the CDR3, the DNA is TGTGCCAGCAGTGAGGCAGAACAGGGGTGGCAGCCCCAGCATTTT.

A few counts support this clonotype. This rearrangement joins TRBV4-2 to TRBJ2-5; 12 bases align to TRBD2. The CDR3 runs to 16 residues. Trimming removed 2 bases from V and 3 bases from J; junction bases left unmatched: 4. Germline V gene sequence: CDR1 LGHNA, CDR2 YNFKEQ. The CDR3 reads CASSQPGLAGKETQYF. CDR3 bases: TGTGCCAGCAGCCAACCGGGACTAGCGGGTAAAGAGACCCAGTACTTC.

The chain combines TRBV3-1 with TRBJ1-1, with D uncertain. V was trimmed by 4 bases and J by 6 bases, leaving 12 bases between them. The CDR3 totals 13 residues. Germline CDR1 is LGHDT and CDR2 is YNNKEL (reference sequence). CDR3 DNA: TGTGCCAGCAGCCGAAAGGGAAGGGCTGAAGCTTTCTTT. Translation: CASSRKGRAEAFF.

This clonotype was recorded many times. The chain couples TRBV7-8 to TRBJ2-7, with D possibly matching TRBD1 (6 bases). The length of the CDR3 is 14 residues. V dropped 3 bases and J dropped 7 bases, with 16 bases sitting between them. Germline values: CDR1 SGHVS, CDR2 FQNEAQ. Here the CDR3 reads CASSFRGAEKEQYF. As DNA, the CDR3 is TGTGCCAGCAGCTTCAGGGGTGCGGAAAAGGAGCAGTACTTC.